One T cell receptor (beta chain) is described in this entry. The CDR3 contains 12 residues. V was pared by 5 bases and J by 9 bases, with 11 bases between. Per the germline V gene, CDR1 is LGHNA and CDR2 is YNFKEQ. Data came from immunoSEQ multiplex PCR; TCRdb stores just in-frame clones and leaves some out. Found here are some 28,000 clones, roughly 77% of them singletons; the top ten hold over 15%. This specimen belongs to a study of T cell repertoires in ileal Crohn's disease. Study-wide context: Over 30% were active smokers at surgery; median disease duration was around 7.9 years.

What was sequenced was ileal tissue. The sequence was collected from an adult with Crohn's disease. The rearrangement joins TRBV4-2 to TRBJ2-1, with D perhaps matching TRBD1 (7 bases). In DNA form, the CDR3 reads TGTGCCAGCAGCGTTCAGGGGGGTGAGCAGTTCTTC. Translated: CASSVQGGEQFF.